This T cell receptor beta chain was identified in a study of T cells in women clearing cervical HPV infection. With regard to this clone: The read halts 3 residues ahead of the CDR3 end, with the missing end drawn from the germline J gene.

HPV was found by MY09/MY11 PCR and dot-blot genotyping. The protocol was immunoSEQ multiplex PCR, while the TCRdb copy is restricted to in-frame clones and leaves out a portion. This sample contains about 35,000 clones. Trimming cost V 4 bases and J 3 bases; bases outside gene matches: 10. Germline CDR1 SGHRS, CDR2 YFSETQ. The CDR3 is made up of 18 amino acids. The rearrangement links TRBV5-1 to TRBJ2-3; 14 positions agree with TRBD2. The sequence was collected from a woman between 18 and 69 years old with a cervical HPV16 infection that either progressed to CIN3+ or cleared (not recorded which). The sequenced sample consisted of blood buffy coat. The CDR3 bases that were read are TGCGCCAGCAGCGCGGGACTAGCGGGAGTAAGACCTACAGATACG. It translates to CASSAGLAGVRPTDT. The CDR3, in full, reads CASSAGLAGVRPTDTQYF.